A selection of T cell receptor beta chains follows, all from one sample in a study of cytomegalovirus exposure and HLA in healthy donors. Assay used: immunoSEQ multiplex PCR; TCRdb lists only in-frame clones, some missing. Seen here are hundreds of thousands of clones, under 80% observed once, and the top ten hold roughly 0.22%. Material: PBMCs. These receptors came from a girl aged 2 to 10 in good health and CMV-seronegative. The CDR3 runs from the conserved cysteine through the conserved F or W. Fields, in order: V gene, clone size, CDR3 length, D gene, J gene, CDR3 protein, CDR3 DNA. The D gene is left open where the match is weak. Where a row states a size, it is once, few, many or the class of an expanded clone; other rows omit it.

>TRBV6-5|.|12|.|TRBJ1-6
CASSGGNSPLHF
TGTGCCAGCAGTGGAGGGAATTCACCCCTCCACTTT
>TRBV10-3|.|13|TRBD1|TRBJ1-2
CASESGTGVGYTF
TGTGCCAGCGAGTCCGGGACAGGTGTTGGCTACACCTTC
>TRBV5-1|.|20|TRBD2|TRBJ2-3
CASSWRETSGRAGFPDTQYF
TGCGCCAGCAGCTGGCGGGAAACTAGCGGGAGGGCCGGATTCCCAGATACGCAGTATTTT
>TRBV5-1|.|14|TRBD1|TRBJ2-1
CASSLGQGVNEQFF
TGCGCCAGCAGCTTGGGTCAGGGGGTGAATGAGCAGTTCTTC
>TRBV6-6|.|13|TRBD2|TRBJ2-2
CASSPWGGGELFF
TGTGCCAGCAGCCCCTGGGGGGGCGGGGAGCTGTTTTTT
>TRBV19|.|12|.|TRBJ1-1
CASSAGGTEAFF
TGTGCCAGTAGTGCGGGGGGCACTGAAGCTTTCTTT
>TRBV5-6|.|15|TRBD1|TRBJ2-7
CASSPGTGLAYEQYF
TGTGCCAGCAGCCCGGGGACAGGGTTAGCCTACGAGCAGTACTTC
>TRBV2|.|14|TRBD2|TRBJ2-1
CASSEFGGEAEQFF
TGTGCCAGCAGTGAGTTTGGGGGGGAGGCTGAGCAGTTCTTC
>TRBV5-1|.|14|.|TRBJ2-7
CASSLAGAGYEQYF
TGCGCCAGCAGCTTGGCTGGGGCCGGCTACGAGCAGTACTTC
>TRBV4-1|.|15|.|TRBJ2-1
CASSQDSAVVNEQFF
TGCGCCAGCAGCCAAGATTCAGCGGTGGTCAATGAGCAGTTCTTC
>TRBV10-2|.|14|.|TRBJ2-3
CAIAETRSTDTQYF
TGCGCCATAGCCGAGACTAGAAGCACAGATACGCAGTATTTT
>TRBV4-2|.|18|TRBD2|TRBJ2-3
CASSQEGGRTSGEGTQYF
TGTGCCAGCAGCCAAGAGGGGGGAAGGACTAGTGGGGAAGGTACGCAGTATTTT
>TRBV15|.|16|.|TRBJ1-1
CATSRVPGGRNTEAFF
TGTGCCACCAGCAGAGTTCCGGGGGGCCGGAACACTGAAGCTTTCTTT
>TRBV25-1|few|15|TRBD2|TRBJ2-1
CASLRSGGAVYEQFF
TGTGCCAGCCTGCGTAGCGGGGGGGCTGTTTATGAGCAGTTCTTC
>TRBV19|.|16|TRBD1|TRBJ2-1
CASSRDRGLPYNEQFF
TGTGCCAGTAGCAGAGACAGGGGGCTTCCCTACAATGAGCAGTTCTTC
>TRBV10-2|.|13|.|TRBJ1-1
CASSDLWNTEAFF
TGCGCCAGCAGTGACCTGTGGAACACTGAAGCTTTCTTT
>TRBV23-1|.|15|TRBD2|TRBJ2-5
CASPGAGGIQETQYF
TGCGCCAGCCCCGGGGCGGGAGGGATTCAGGAGACCCAGTACTTC
>TRBV12-5|.|15|TRBD2|TRBJ2-1
CASGIGLAGVLYSFF
TGTGCTAGTGGCATCGGACTAGCGGGAGTTCTTTATTCGTTCTTC
>TRBV9|.|13|.|TRBJ1-3
CASSGTAGNTIYF
TGTGCCAGCAGCGGGACAGCTGGAAACACCATATATTTT
>TRBV6-6|.|15|.|TRBJ1-5
CASSSRGYSNQPQHF
TGTGCCAGCAGTAGCCGGGGTTATAGCAATCAGCCCCAGCATTTT
>TRBV6-5|.|15|.|TRBJ2-7
CASTLRWGSSYEQYF
TGTGCCAGCACCCTTCGCTGGGGCTCCTCCTACGAGCAGTACTTC
>TRBV10-2|.|13|.|TRBJ2-1
CASSDARRHEQFF
TGCGCCAGCAGTGACGCCCGGAGGCATGAGCAGTTCTTC
>TRBV2|.|14|.|TRBJ1-4
CVSHLGQSNEKLFF
TGTGTCAGCCACCTCGGACAGTCTAATGAAAAACTGTTTTTT
>TRBV29-1|.|14|TRBD1|TRBJ1-2
CSVASGQGAFGYTF
TGCAGCGTTGCGTCCGGACAGGGGGCTTTTGGCTACACCTTC
>TRBV2|.|13|.|TRBJ2-7
CASTAGVSYEQYF
TGTGCCAGCACAGCCGGGGTCTCCTACGAGCAGTACTTC
>TRBV4-1|.|15|.|TRBJ1-5
CASSQVQAANQPQHF
TGCGCCAGCAGCCAAGTACAGGCTGCCAATCAGCCCCAGCATTTT
>TRBV5-4|once|14|TRBD2|TRBJ2-7
CASSPTSGNYEQYF
TGTGCCAGCAGCCCTACTAGCGGTAATTACGAGCAGTACTTC
>TRBV4-1|.|15|.|TRBJ2-7
CASSPGLRRGWEQYF
TGCGCCAGCAGCCCAGGACTGCGAAGAGGATGGGAGCAGTACTTC